This TCR beta chain was documented in a study of blood T cell repertoires in COVID-19. Measured with immunoSEQ multiplex PCR; TCRdb has only the in-frame clones, and not every one. The table has fewer than 300,000 clones, less than 90% seen once; the top ten hold about an eighth. Germline V gene sequence: CDR1 SNHLY, CDR2 FYNNEI. This CDR3 contains 14 residues. V lost 3 bases and J lost 5; bases outside the gene matches: 2. Material: peripheral blood. This receptor was obtained from a human donor in a cohort sampled during active COVID-19. This sequence joins TRBV2 and TRBJ2-7; TRBD1 aligns across 12 bases. CDR3 amino acids: CASSDGTGGDEQYF. CDR3 coding DNA: TGTGCCAGCAGTGACGGGACAGGGGGCGACGAGCAGTACTTC.